This passage covers 20 T cell receptor beta chains from one sample sequenced in a study of cytomegalovirus exposure and HLA in healthy donors (dated by TCRdb to 2015 to 2018). Library preparation was by the immunoSEQ multiplex PCR assay. The multiplex PCR relied on a mix of 60 forward primers for TCR Vbeta segments and 13 reverse primers for TCR Jbeta segments. The table was pulled from immuneACCESS by TCRdb, which kept in-frame rearrangements only. Such tables lose some clones; where checked, under half of the loss comes from unresolved V genes, and the rest has no known cause. The sample table holds some 150,000 clones, of which roughly 81% were seen once. Around 13% of the sample comes from the top ten. Sequencing was done on a sample of PBMCs. The origin of the receptors is a woman aged 45-60 years in good health and CMV-seronegative.

The chain carries TRBV5-1 and TRBJ2-2; 14 bases fit TRBD2. The CDR3 extends over 16 amino acids. Trimming removed 4 bases from V and 6 bases from J; junction bases left unmatched: 5. CDR1 and CDR2 from the germline V gene are SGHRS and YFSETQ. The CDR3 reads CASSGTSGSPPGELFF. The CDR3, as DNA: TGCGCCAGCAGCGGGACTAGCGGGAGCCCACCCGGGGAGCTGTTTTTT.

This CDR3 is CASSHDQAEAFF. The CDR3 nucleotides are TGCGCCAGCAGCCATGATCAGGCTGAAGCTTTCTTT. The genes are TRBV5-1 and TRBJ1-1; D gene uncertain. The ends were cut back, 4 bases at V and 6 bases at J, with 10 bases in the middle. Germline-derived CDR1 and CDR2 are SGHRS and YFSETQ. The CDR3 spans 12 residues.

The chain carries TRBV5-5 and TRBJ1-4; the match to TRBD1 covers 8 bases. Germline V lookup: CDR1 SGHKS, CDR2 YYEKEE (reference sequence). The CDR3 runs 14 residues. The ends lost 4 bases at V and 4 bases at J; junction bases unmatched: 3. CDR3 in amino acids: CASSADRGNEKLFF. CDR3 in DNA: TGTGCCAGCAGCGCCGACAGGGGTAATGAAAAACTGTTTTTT.

The chain carries TRBV11-2 and TRBJ1-4, with TRBD1 as a possible D gene (5 bases). The V gene's germline CDR1 is SGHAT and CDR2 FQNNGV. V lost 5 bases to trimming and J lost 0 bases, with 10 bases between them. The CDR3 contains 15 residues. This CDR3 reads CASSPDTSTNEKLFF. The CDR3 DNA follows: TGTGCCAGCAGCCCGGACACTTCAACTAATGAAAAACTGTTTTTT. Full variable domain (outside the CDR3, taken from reference TRBV11-2 and TRBJ1-4): EAGVAQSPRYKIIEKRQSVAFWCNPISGHATLYWYQQILGQGPKLLIQFQNNGVVDDSQLPKDRFSAERLKGVDSTLKIQPAKLEDSAVYLCASSPDTSTNEKLFFGSGTQLSVL.

The chain carries TRBV7-2 and TRBJ1-4; D remains ambiguous. Germline V gene sequence: CDR1 SGHTA, CDR2 FQGNSA. The V and J ends lost 3 bases and 5 bases respectively, with 7 bases between them. The CDR3 covers 13 residues. CDR3 nucleotides: TGTGCCAGCAGCTTGGAGGGAAATGAAAAACTGTTTTTT. It is translated as CASSLEGNEKLFF.

The chain recombines TRBV29-1 with TRBJ1-5; TRBD1 aligns across 10 bases. With 6 bases clipped from V and 0 bases from J, the junction kept 5 bases outside the gene matches. The CDR3 is 15 residues long. Germline V gives CDR1 SQVTM, CDR2 ANQGSEA. CDR3 loop: CSVAGTGDSNQPQHF. The CDR3 DNA reads TGCAGCGTCGCCGGGACAGGGGATAGCAATCAGCCCCAGCATTTT. The variable domain in full, completed from reference TRBV29-1 and TRBJ1-5, reads SAVISQKPSRDICQRGTSLTIQCQVDSQVTMMFWYRQQPGQSLTLIATANQGSEATYESGFVIDKFPISRPNLTFSTLTVSNMSPEDSSIYLCSVAGTGDSNQPQHFGDGTRLSIL.

This clone was counted only a few times. This chain joins TRBV30 and TRBJ1-2, with TRBD1 identical over 11 bases. CDR1 and CDR2 (germline): GTSNPN, SVGIG (reference sequence). With 3 bases clipped from V and 5 bases from J, the junction kept 8 bases outside the gene matches. The CDR3 is 15 residues long. The CDR3 sequence: CAWRDGTGGAYGYTF. The CDR3 DNA sequence: TGTGCCTGGAGGGACGGGACAGGGGGTGCTTATGGCTACACCTTC.

V is TRBV5-4 and J is TRBJ1-1; 8 bases agree with TRBD1. The V gene's germline CDR1 is SGHNT and CDR2 YYREEE (reference sequence). The junction had 10 bases not matched to a gene; V was cut back by 4 bases and J by 5 bases. The CDR3 totals 15 residues. In DNA, the CDR3 is TGTGCCAGCAGCGGGGTACAGGGGGTCGGAACTGAAGCTTTCTTT. This encodes CASSGVQGVGTEAFF.

This chain joins TRBV11-2 and TRBJ2-1, with D possibly being TRBD2 (6 bases). The CDR3 extends over 15 amino acids. Germline lookup yields CDR1 SGHAT and CDR2 FQNNGV. Trimming took 5 bases from V and 8 from J, leaving 19 bases between them. The CDR3 DNA follows: TGTGCCAGCAGCGAGAGAGGAGGGCGGGGCGATGAGCAGTTCTTC. It is translated as CASSERGGRGDEQFF.

The CDR3 DNA is TGCGCCAGCAGCAGGGGACTAGCGGGATACAATGAGCAGTTCTTC. Its protein product is CASSRGLAGYNEQFF. This sequence joins TRBV5-1 and TRBJ2-1, with TRBD2 identical over 13 bases. CDR1 SGHRS and CDR2 YFSETQ come from the germline V gene. This CDR3 has 15 amino acids. The V and J ends lost 4 bases and 4 bases, in that order; junction bases with no gene match: 2.

The chain employs TRBV7-2 and TRBJ1-4; 9 nucleotides agree with TRBD1. V was clipped by 5 bases and J by 0 bases; unmatched bases: 4. The germline CDR1 and CDR2 sequences are SGHTA and FQGNSA. CDR3 length: 16 amino acids. CDR3 sequence (DNA): TGTGCCAGCAGCCCCCGGACAGGGGCAACTAATGAAAAACTGTTTTTT. It specifies CASSPRTGATNEKLFF.

The chain joins TRBV9 to TRBJ1-4; D is undetermined. The CDR3 spans 13 residues. The V gene lost 4 bases and the J gene lost 4 bases, with 8 bases spanning the gap. Germline CDR1 and CDR2: SGDLS and YYNGEE. CDR3 amino acids: CASSRGYNEKLFF. In DNA form, the CDR3 reads TGTGCCAGCAGCCGAGGGTATAATGAAAAACTGTTTTTT.

The rearrangement uses TRBV29-1 and TRBJ1-2, with TRBD1 identical over 9 bases. V gave up 6 bases and J gave up 8 bases; unmatched junction bases: 13. In germline, CDR1 is SQVTM, CDR2 ANQGSEA. The CDR3 spans 14 residues. CDR3 bases: TGCAGCGTAGAGGGACAGGGACGTTCGGGCGGCTACACCTTC. Its protein product is CSVEGQGRSGGYTF.

This chain links TRBV5-1 with TRBJ2-3; no clear D. V lost 0 bases to trimming and J lost 1 base, with 9 bases between them. Germline loops: CDR1 SGHRS, CDR2 YFSETQ. The CDR3 contains 15 residues. DNA of the CDR3: TGCGCCAGCAGCTTGGTGTTCGAGGGCACAGATACGCAGTATTTT. Translation gives CASSLVFEGTDTQYF. Together with reference TRBV5-1 and TRBJ2-3, the CDR3 gives the full variable domain: KAGVTQTPRYLIKTRGQQVTLSCSPISGHRSVSWYQQTPGQGLQFLFEYFSETQRNKGNFPGRFSGRQFSNSRSEMNVSTLELGDSALYLCASSLVFEGTDTQYFGPGTRLTVL.

This chain's CDR3 is CASSLASVSAFF. The CDR3, as DNA: TGTGCCAGCAGCTTAGCGTCGGTTTCGGCTTTCTTT. J is TRBJ1-1 and V is TRBV7-9; D not certain. The CDR3 runs 12 residues. Trimming took 0 bases from V and 11 from J, leaving 10 bases between them. CDR1 is SEHNR and CDR2 is FQNEAQ in the germline V gene (reference sequence).

The V and J genes are TRBV2 and TRBJ1-4; tentative D call: TRBD1 (5 bases). V was cut by 5 bases and J by 1 base, with 5 bases left in between. The CDR3 runs 13 residues. Germline CDR1 SNHLY, CDR2 FYNNEI. In DNA form, the CDR3 reads TGTGCCAGCAGTCAGGGAACTAATGAAAAACTGTTTTTT. It codes for CASSQGTNEKLFF.

This clone was counted between two and nine times. The genes are TRBV6-4 and TRBJ2-1, with 11 nucleotides matching TRBD2. Germline-derived CDR1 and CDR2 are MRHNA and SNTAGT. The V and J ends lost 4 bases and 4 bases, in that order; junction bases with no gene match: 3. CDR3 size: 15 residues. The CDR3 loop is CASSGTSGGYNEQFF. In nucleotides, the CDR3 is TGTGCCAGCAGTGGAACTAGCGGGGGATACAATGAGCAGTTCTTC.

The genes are TRBV28 and TRBJ2-7, with D perhaps TRBD2 (6 bases). The germline CDR1 and CDR2 sequences are MDHEN and SYDVKM. CDR3 length equals 14 residues. Trimming removed 5 bases from V and 0 bases from J, with 11 bases in between. DNA of the CDR3: TGTGCCAGCAGTACGGACGGGAGCTCCTACGAGCAGTACTTC. This encodes CASSTDGSSYEQYF.

This chain connects TRBV9 to TRBJ2-6; TRBD1 aligns across 7 bases. CDR1 is SGDLS and CDR2 is YYNGEE in the germline V gene. Trimming at V came to 4 bases and at J to 0 bases, leaving 10 bases not matched to a gene. This CDR3 spans 18 amino acids. The CDR3, as DNA: TGTGCCAGCAGCATCCGGGACAGAGAGTCCTCTGGGGCCAACGTCCTGACTTTC. Amino acid sequence: CASSIRDRESSGANVLTF.

The chain combines TRBV5-5 with TRBJ1-2, with 7 bases that match TRBD1. The length of the CDR3 is 14 residues. Germline CDR1 and CDR2: SGHKS and YYEKEE (reference sequence). V was clipped by 6 bases and J by 0 bases; unmatched bases: 5. This chain's CDR3 is CASTRDSSNYGYTF. CDR3 nucleotides: TGTGCCAGCACCCGGGACAGCTCTAACTATGGCTACACCTTC.